The 30 T cell receptor beta chains below were found in one sample sequenced in a study of response to subunit inactivated influenza vaccine. A single record per CDR3 protein comes from TCRdb applying MiXCR to the RT-PCR reads. The data show around 790,000 distinct CDR3 sequences, about 20% seen once. The source was PBMCs from blood, collected 5 days after vaccination. The receptors were sampled from a man aged 50-59 years who received an inactivated influenza vaccine.

The table lists this clonotype with a few counts. This chain uses TRBV7-8 with TRBJ2-1; D may be TRBD1 (6 bases). V lost 4 bases to trimming and J lost 4 bases, with 14 bases between them. This CDR3 is built from 15 residues. Germline assignment: CDR1 SGHVS and CDR2 FQNEAQ. CDR3 protein: CASSSLRGPYNEQFF. The DNA of the CDR3 is TGTGCCAGCAGCTCACTCAGGGGACCTTACAATGAGCAGTTCTTC.

The V gene is TRBV29-1, the J gene TRBJ2-7; the D is unclear. Trimming took 3 bases from V and 3 from J, leaving 6 bases between them. Germline-derived CDR1 and CDR2 are SQVTM and ANQGSEA. The CDR3 contains 11 residues. The chain's CDR3 is CSVDNYYEQYF. The CDR3 DNA reads TGCAGCGTTGATAACTACTACGAGCAGTACTTC.

At least ten counts were recorded for this clonotype. This chain links TRBV7-3 with TRBJ2-3; no definite D call. V was shortened by 5 bases and J by 2 bases, with 14 bases between the two germline ends. The CDR3 totals 15 residues. Germline V gene lookup returns CDR1 SGHTA and CDR2 FQGTGA. CDR3 in DNA: TGTGCCAGCAGCAGCGCAGGAACTACCACAGATACGCAGTATTTT. It codes for CASSSAGTTTDTQYF.

V and J are TRBV27 and TRBJ2-2; the match to TRBD1 covers 8 bases. The trim removed 3 bases at V and 4 bases at J, leaving 4 bases unmatched. CDR1 is MNHEY, CDR2 SMNVEV, per germline (reference sequence). CDR3 length: 15 amino acids. The CDR3, as DNA: TGTGCCAGCAGTTTTAATGACAGGGGCACCGGGGAGCTGTTTTTT. It is translated as CASSFNDRGTGELFF.

V is TRBV28 and J is TRBJ2-1; tentatively, D is TRBD1 or TRBD2 (5 bases each). The germline gives CDR1 MDHEN, CDR2 SYDVKM. The CDR3 runs 14 residues. Deletions cut 8 bases from V and 9 bases from J, with 20 bases between. DNA of the CDR3: TGTGCCAGCCTCCTTGGGGGAGCGTATAGTGAGCAGTTCTTC. Amino acid sequence: CASLLGGAYSEQFF.

V is TRBV28 and J is TRBJ2-7; no firm D call. Trimming stripped 4 bases from V and 9 bases from J, with 10 bases between. This CDR3 region has 11 residues. CDR1 and CDR2 from the germline V gene are MDHEN and SYDVKM. The CDR3 reads CASSSPQGQYF. In DNA form, the CDR3 reads TGTGCCAGCAGTTCTCCTCAAGGGCAGTACTTC.

In this sample, this clonotype turned up a few times. The gene calls are TRBV29-1 and TRBJ2-3; 13 bases agree with TRBD2. Germline-derived CDR1 and CDR2 are SQVTM and ANQGSEA. Unmatched junction bases numbered 3, after V lost 7 bases and J lost 2 bases. CDR3 length: 14 residues. The CDR3 nucleotides read TGCAGCGCCGGGACTAGCGGGAACACAGATACGCAGTATTTT. The encoded protein is CSAGTSGNTDTQYF.

The V call is TRBV27, the J call TRBJ2-1, with D perhaps matching TRBD1 (5 bases). The germline V gene encodes CDR1 MNHEY and CDR2 SMNVEV (reference sequence). The V end lost 3 bases, the J end lost 4 bases, and 10 bases lay between the germline ends. CDR3 length equals 14 residues. For the CDR3, the DNA is TGTGCCAGCAGTTTGTCCCCAGGGTACAATGAGCAGTTCTTC. Protein sequence: CASSLSPGYNEQFF.

The chain employs TRBV6-2 or TRBV6-3 and TRBJ2-7, with D possibly matching TRBD2 (5 bases). CDR1 is MNHEY, CDR2 SVGEGT, per germline. CDR3 size: 13 residues. V lost 5 bases and J lost 4, with 12 bases in between. In nucleotides, the CDR3 is TGTGCCAGCAGTGGGTGGGTAGCGTACGAGCAGTACTTC. It specifies CASSGWVAYEQYF.

There are many counts of this clonotype. This chain links TRBV7-9 with TRBJ2-1; 8 nucleotides match TRBD1. V lost 5 bases, J lost 2 bases, and 8 bases stayed unmatched. Germline V gene data show CDR1 as SEHNR and CDR2 as FQNEAQ (reference sequence). This CDR3 contains 16 residues. The CDR3 protein is CASSPLGQATYNEQFF. CDR3 nucleotide sequence: TGTGCCAGCAGCCCCTTGGGACAGGCTACCTACAATGAGCAGTTCTTC.

This clonotype was counted only a few times. This rearrangement joins TRBV29-1 to TRBJ2-7; D might be TRBD1 (6 bases). The ends were cut back, 2 bases at V and 0 bases at J, with 11 bases in the middle. Germline CDR1 is SQVTM and CDR2 is ANQGSEA. This CDR3 has 14 amino acids. The CDR3 region is CSVEYRDNSYEQYF. The CDR3 DNA is TGCAGCGTTGAATATCGGGACAACTCCTACGAGCAGTACTTC.

This chain joins TRBV20-1 and TRBJ2-1; 14 nucleotides line up with TRBD2. Germline V lookup: CDR1 DFQATT, CDR2 SNEGSKA (reference sequence). CDR3 length: 16 amino acids. J lost 6 bases, V lost 2 bases, and 6 bases had no gene match. The CDR3 protein is CSARSSTSGRVNEQFF. The CDR3 DNA reads TGCAGTGCTAGAAGCTCGACTAGCGGGAGGGTCAATGAGCAGTTCTTC.

This clonotype was detected only a few times. V usage is TRBV4-2 and J usage is TRBJ2-5, with D unclear. V lost 1 base and J 6 bases, leaving 21 bases between the germline ends. This CDR3 is built from 17 residues. Germline loops: CDR1 LGHNA, CDR2 YNFKEQ. CDR3 coding DNA: TGTGCCAGCAGCCAAGGGATTGGCGATCCGTCCAAGAAGACCCAGTACTTC. This encodes CASSQGIGDPSKKTQYF.

V is TRBV20-1 and J is TRBJ1-5, with 7 positions matching TRBD1. In germline, CDR1 is DFQATT, CDR2 SNEGSKA (reference sequence). The CDR3 extends over 14 amino acids. After removal of 2 bases from V and 4 bases from J, the junction contained 5 bases not matched to a gene. The CDR3 nucleotides are TGCAGTGCTAGACTGACAGGGACAAATCAGCCCCAGCATTTT. It translates to CSARLTGTNQPQHF.

This chain connects TRBV30 to TRBJ2-1, with TRBD1 matching over 8 bases. The V segment lost 1 base and the J segment 9 bases; nucleotides outside the gene matches: 5. The CDR3 is made up of 13 amino acids. CDR1 is GTSNPN and CDR2 is SVGIG in the germline V gene (reference sequence). The CDR3 loop is CAWSADRGGEQFF. The CDR3 DNA is TGTGCCTGGAGTGCCGACAGGGGTGGTGAGCAGTTCTTC. The full variable domain, in which reference TRBV30 and TRBJ2-1 provide the parts outside the CDR3, is SQTIHQWPATLVQPVGSPLSLECTVEGTSNPNLYWYRQAAGRGLQLLFYSVGIGQISSEVPQNLSASRPQDRQFILSSKKLLLSDSGFYLCAWSADRGGEQFFGPGTRLTVL.

Only a few counts were recorded for this clonotype. This chain connects TRBV15 to TRBJ2-3; 7 bases line up with TRBD2. In germline, CDR1 is LNHNV, CDR2 YYDKDF (reference sequence). The ends lost 4 bases at V and 6 bases at J; junction bases unmatched: 4. The CDR3 extends over 13 amino acids. CDR3 nucleotides: TGTGCCACCAGCACGGGAGGAGACGATACGCAGTATTTT. Encoded protein: CATSTGGDDTQYF.

The genes are TRBV4-3 and TRBJ2-7, with D perhaps matching TRBD2 (7 bases). The CDR3 contains 14 residues. Germline V lookup: CDR1 LGHNA, CDR2 YSLEER. V lost 1 base to trimming and J lost 4 bases, with 11 bases between them. The CDR3 sequence: CASSQVAGAYEQYF. The CDR3 DNA reads as TGCGCCAGCAGCCAAGTCGCGGGGGCTTACGAGCAGTACTTC.

This clonotype was counted at least ten times. The chain has TRBV12-3 or TRBV12-4 and TRBJ1-1; D possibly corresponds to TRBD1 (5 bases). The CDR3 covers 16 residues. Trimming stripped 5 bases from V and 4 bases from J, with 20 bases between. CDR3 nucleotides: TGTGCCAGCAGTACCTGGGACCACCAAGGAAGCACTGAAGCTTTCTTT. Amino acid sequence: CASSTWDHQGSTEAFF.

This clonotype showed up just a few times. This rearrangement joins TRBV15 to TRBJ2-5, with D hard to call. Germline V lookup: CDR1 LNHNV, CDR2 YYDKDF (reference sequence). This CDR3 has 12 amino acids. The V end lost 0 bases, the J end lost 6 bases, and 5 bases lay between the germline ends. The CDR3 loop reads CATSRDIQTQYF. The DNA for the CDR3 is TGTGCCACCAGCAGAGATATCCAGACCCAGTACTTC. Drawing the rest from reference TRBV15 and TRBJ2-5, the complete variable domain is DAMVIQNPRYQVTQFGKPVTLSCSQTLNHNVMYWYQQKSSQAPKLLFHYYDKDFNNEADTPDNFQSRRPNTSFCFLDIRSPGLGDTAMYLCATSRDIQTQYFGPGTRLLVL.

This chain connects TRBV6-5 to TRBJ1-2, with D possibly matching TRBD1 (5 bases). This CDR3 is built from 14 residues. Per germline, CDR1 MNHEY and CDR2 SVGAGI. Trimming stripped 2 bases from V and 4 bases from J, with 11 bases between. CDR3 coding DNA: TGTGCCAGCAGTTACGCCCGGGACTTCTATGGCTACACCTTC. Protein: CASSYARDFYGYTF.

This clonotype was counted a few times. The chain joins TRBV20-1 to TRBJ2-5; TRBD2 matches at 11 bases. Germline trimming cut 4 bases from V and 5 bases from J; bases unmatched to any gene: 9. The CDR3 is 15 amino acids. CDR1 and CDR2 (germline): DFQATT, SNEGSKA (reference sequence). This CDR3 reads CSAMSLAGGYETQYF. The CDR3 DNA follows: TGCAGTGCTATGTCTCTAGCGGGAGGTTACGAGACCCAGTACTTC.

This clonotype was observed a handful of times. V is TRBV19 and J is TRBJ1-2; D might be TRBD1 (5 bases). Germline V gives CDR1 LNHDA, CDR2 SQIVND (reference sequence). This CDR3 has 14 amino acids. V was cut by 6 bases and J by 5 bases, with 16 bases left in between. CDR3 bases: TGTGCCAGTAGCCTCGGCGGGGGGGGTTATGGCTACACCTTC. Its translation is CASSLGGGGYGYTF. The entire variable domain, with the rest obtained from reference TRBV19 and TRBJ1-2, is as follows: DGGITQSPKYLFRKEGQNVTLSCEQNLNHDAMYWYRQDPGQGLRLIYYSQIVNDFQKGDIAEGYSVSREKKESFPLTVTSAQKNPTAFYLCASSLGGGGYGYTFGSGTRLTVV.

This clonotype has a handful of counts. The chain uses TRBV2 and TRBJ2-2; no reliable D call. Per germline, CDR1 SNHLY and CDR2 FYNNEI. Trimming left V 4 bases short and J 7 bases short, with 10 bases between. This CDR3 comprises 13 residues. The CDR3 loop reads CASSGERSGELFF. CDR3 DNA: TGTGCCAGCAGTGGCGAACGGAGCGGGGAGCTGTTTTTT. Full variable domain (rest looked up from reference TRBV2 and TRBJ2-2): EPEVTQTPSHQVTQMGQEVILRCVPISNHLYFYWYRQILGQKVEFLVSFYNNEISEKSEIFDDQFSVERPDGSNFTLKIRSTKLEDSAMYFCASSGERSGELFFGEGSRLTVL.

This chain links TRBV5-1 with TRBJ2-1; TRBD1 matches 7 bases. With V trimmed by 1 base and J by 0 bases, 7 bases remained unmatched. CDR1 is SGHRS and CDR2 is YFSETQ in the germline V gene. The CDR3 consists of 17 residues. CDR3 region: CASSLSKGQSSYNEQFF. The CDR3 coding sequence is TGCGCCAGCAGCTTGTCGAAGGGACAGTCCTCCTACAATGAGCAGTTCTTC.

This sequence joins TRBV7-2 and TRBJ2-7, with D unresolved. This CDR3 contains 14 residues. Germline values: CDR1 SGHTA, CDR2 FQGNSA. The V end lost 5 bases, the J end lost 3 bases, and 14 bases lay between the germline ends. The CDR3 coding sequence is TGTGCCAGCAGCGGGCGGACCTCCTTCTACGAGCAGTACTTC. Its protein is CASSGRTSFYEQYF.

The chain carries TRBV7-9 and TRBJ2-3, with 10 nucleotides matching TRBD2. Germline CDR1 reads SEHNR; CDR2 reads FQNEAQ (reference sequence). The CDR3 sequence is 16 residues long. J lost 2 bases, V lost 5 bases, and 7 bases had no gene match. CDR3 sequence (DNA): TGTGCCAGCAGCCTACGAAGCGGGGGGGCCACAGATACGCAGTATTTT. It codes for CASSLRSGGATDTQYF.

V is TRBV12-3 or TRBV12-4 and J is TRBJ2-6; the D is unclear. CDR3 size: 16 residues. V was cut by 6 bases and J by 2 bases, with 14 bases left in between. The DNA for the CDR3 is TGTGCCAGCAGCCCCGGTCTTCCTACTGGGGCCAACGTCCTGACTTTC. Translating it yields CASSPGLPTGANVLTF.

This sequence joins TRBV2 and TRBJ2-3; 10 bases align to TRBD2. After removal of 2 bases from V and 5 bases from J, the junction contained 7 bases not matched to a gene. The CDR3 covers 16 residues. Germline lookup yields CDR1 SNHLY and CDR2 FYNNEI. The CDR3 loop reads CASSERLAGAGDTQYF. The CDR3 coding sequence is TGTGCCAGCAGTGAACGCCTAGCGGGAGCGGGAGATACGCAGTATTTT.

This clonotype showed up just a few times. The chain joins TRBV12-3 or TRBV12-4 to TRBJ2-1, with D unresolved. This CDR3 contains 15 residues. Trimming took off 3 bases at V and 0 bases at J, with 9 bases between the two ends. CDR3: CASSFWQTSYNEQFF. Written as DNA, the CDR3 is TGTGCCAGCAGTTTCTGGCAGACCTCCTACAATGAGCAGTTCTTC.

This clonotype was detected a few times. The V and J genes are TRBV7-2 and TRBJ1-6, with D possibly being TRBD1 (6 bases). Between the trimmed V and J ends, which lost 4 bases and 10 bases, there was a span of 14 bases. Germline V lookup: CDR1 SGHTA, CDR2 FQGNSA. The length of the CDR3 is 14 residues. The CDR3 DNA is TGTGCCAGCAGCTCGGGACAACTAAACTCACCCCTCCACTTT. Encoded protein: CASSSGQLNSPLHF. The full variable domain, completed using reference TRBV7-2 and TRBJ1-6, is GAGVSQSPSNKVTEKGKDVELRCDPISGHTALYWYRQSLGQGLEFLIYFQGNSAPDKSGLPSDRFSAERTGGSVSTLTIQRTQQEDSAVYLCASSSGQLNSPLHFGNGTRLTVT.